This TCR beta chain came from a study of blood T cell repertoires in COVID-19. The V and J ends lost 5 bases and 4 bases, in that order; junction bases with no gene match: 6. Germline CDR1 and CDR2: SQVTM and ANQGSEA. This CDR3 has 14 amino acids. TCRdb keeps only in-frame clones here, not all; method: immunoSEQ multiplex PCR. The table has about 190,000 clones, 80% to 90% seen once; the top ten hold 0.95% to 1.3%. This clonotype was obtained from a young man with acute or convalescent COVID-19. Sequences were obtained from peripheral blood. This chain links TRBV29-1 with TRBJ1-5, with 9 bases lining up with TRBD1. DNA of the CDR3: TGCAGCGTTCTTCCGGGACAGGGAAATCAGCCCCAGCATTTT. This codes for CSVLPGQGNQPQHF.